This TCR beta chain was identified in a study of T-cell reconstitution after alpha-beta-depleted transplantation in children. This clonotype was picked up many times. The authors prepared the TCRbeta library with unique molecular identifiers. TCRdb re-called the PCR reads with MiXCR, one entry per CDR3 protein. Of approximately 300,000 distinct CDR3 sequences in the sample, roughly 11% were seen once. There are 15 residues in the CDR3. With 3 bases clipped from V and 0 bases from J, the junction kept 3 bases outside the gene matches. Per germline, CDR1 MNHNS and CDR2 SASEGT. This specimen was peripheral blood, taken 180 days after TCRalphabeta/CD19-depleted stem cell transplant. The source of this sequence is a male patient between 2 and 10 years old who had a stem cell transplant for chronic granulomatous disease, so the T cells may come from the graft donor. This sequence joins TRBV6-1 and TRBJ1-1; 8 bases fit TRBD1. The CDR3 protein is CASSDRGRLNTEAFF. The CDR3 nucleotides are TGTGCCAGCAGTGACAGGGGGCGGCTGAACACTGAAGCTTTCTTT.